This T cell receptor (beta chain) was recorded in a study of post-analysis software for immune sequencing data. With regard to this clonotype: No antigen is known for it.

Whole-study results and caveats: Higher frequency in patients than in controls was seen for five TRBV segments, with TRBV5-6, TRBV5-1 and TRBV20-1 among them.

Unmatched junction bases numbered 3, after V lost 0 bases and J lost 7 bases. The germline V gene has CDR1 MNHEY and CDR2 SVGAGI. The CDR3 runs 14 residues. Unique molecular identifiers featured in each of the TCR beta cDNA libraries. Each CDR3 protein is one row after TCRdb ran MiXCR on the PCR reads. The data hold hundreds of thousands of distinct CDR3 sequences, with just under 30% observed a single time. The TCR was taken from a girl aged 5-17 years with multiple sclerosis. The chain combines TRBV6-5 with TRBJ1-1; 9 bases are shared with TRBD1. What was sequenced was blood. This chain's CDR3 is CASSYSGQGVEAFF. CDR3 nucleotide sequence: TGTGCCAGCAGTTACTCGGGACAGGGAGTTGAAGCTTTCTTT.